These 9 T cell receptor beta chains were all obtained from the same sample, sequenced in a study of OX40 agonist ivuxolimab in advanced cancers. TCRdb's table, derived via immunoSEQ multiplex PCR, lists solely in-frame clones and lacks some. The data hold about 73,000 clones, with 80% to 90% observed a single time. This specimen was CD4+ or CD8+ T cells sorted from blood, taken in a trial of the OX40 agonist ivuxolimab. Receptors originate from an adult with an advanced solid tumor such as melanoma, head and neck, liver or kidney cancer.

The rearrangement joins TRBV7-9 to TRBJ2-7; the D is unclear. V dropped 2 bases and J dropped 3 bases, with 20 bases sitting between them. This CDR3 comprises 17 residues. Per germline, CDR1 SEHNR and CDR2 FQNEAQ (reference sequence). CDR3 nucleotide sequence: TGTGCCAGCAGCTTATATCCTCTGGACCGGCTTTTCTACGAGCAGTACTTC. As protein: CASSLYPLDRLFYEQYF.

The chain joins TRBV2 to TRBJ2-3; 7 bases map to TRBD1. Losses at the gene ends were 9 bases for V and 1 base for J; bases not matched to a gene: 4. The germline CDR1 and CDR2 sequences are SNHLY and FYNNEI. The CDR3 has 13 amino acids. In DNA, the CDR3 is TGTGCCAGACAGGGGTTGGGCACAGATACGCAGTATTTT. The encoded protein is CARQGLGTDTQYF.

This rearrangement joins TRBV19 to TRBJ2-5, with D maybe TRBD1 (7 bases). With 4 bases removed from V and 7 bases from J, the gap between germline ends came to 16 bases. CDR1 LNHDA and CDR2 SQIVND come from the germline V gene (reference sequence). The length of the CDR3 is 14 residues. CDR3 sequence reads: CASSTTGDGGTQYF. DNA for the CDR3: TGTGCCAGTAGTACTACAGGGGACGGGGGGACCCAGTACTTC.

This clone was detected only once. The chain combines TRBV10-2 with TRBJ1-5; no clear D gene. The V gene's germline CDR1 is WSHSY and CDR2 SAAADI. Trimming took 0 bases from V and 6 from J, leaving 12 bases between them. This CDR3 has 15 amino acids. The CDR3 bases are TGCGCCAGCAGTGAGTCGAGGGTCGGAGGTCAGCCCCAGCATTTT. It encodes CASSESRVGGQPQHF.

The chain uses TRBV29-1 and TRBJ2-7; 9 positions agree with TRBD1. CDR3 length equals 13 residues. The V segment lost 6 bases and the J segment 2 bases; nucleotides outside the gene matches: 5. Germline loops: CDR1 SQVTM, CDR2 ANQGSEA. CDR3 sequence reads: CSVGTGNTYEQYF. For the CDR3, the DNA is TGCAGCGTGGGGACAGGGAATACCTACGAGCAGTACTTC.

CDR3 coding DNA: TGTGCCAGCTCCCCCGGGACTAGTGAGTACGAGCAGTACTTC. This gives the protein CASSPGTSEYEQYF. The rearrangement joins TRBV18 to TRBJ2-7, with 8 bases fitting TRBD2. Trimming cost V 6 bases and J 4 bases; bases outside gene matches: 8. CDR3 length: 14 residues. Germline lookup yields CDR1 KGHSH and CDR2 LQKENI.

V and J are TRBV7-9 and TRBJ2-7, with TRBD2 as a possible D gene (7 bases). V was clipped by 3 bases and J by 6 bases, with 18 bases between them. This CDR3 has 15 amino acids. Germline CDR1 SEHNR, CDR2 FQNEAQ (reference sequence). The CDR3 reads CASSFTGRGLSEQYF. Here the CDR3 DNA reads TGTGCCAGCAGCTTTACAGGGAGGGGCCTCTCCGAGCAGTACTTC.

The chain joins TRBV9 to TRBJ2-4; D may correspond to TRBD1 or TRBD2 (7 bases each). V lost 1 base and J lost 9, with 20 bases in between. CDR3 size: 16 residues. CDR1 is SGDLS, CDR2 YYNGEE, per germline. The CDR3 DNA is TGTGCCAGCAGCGTATTTGCCGCGGGGGACAGTTCCATTCAGTACTTC. It codes for CASSVFAAGDSSIQYF.

The V call is TRBV7-2, the J call TRBJ2-2; D is unclear. The CDR3 totals 13 residues. The germline V and J ends were trimmed by 3 bases and 6 bases, with 8 bases remaining between them. From germline, CDR1 is SGHTA and CDR2 FQGNSA. CDR3: CASSFMGSGELFF. In DNA, the CDR3 is TGTGCCAGCAGCTTCATGGGTTCCGGGGAGCTGTTTTTT.